One and the same sample provided the 5 T cell receptor beta chains below, sequenced in a study of blood T cell repertoires in COVID-19. Using immunoSEQ multiplex PCR, the repertoire was profiled, and TCRdb retains in-frame clones only, with some absent. The sample yields 150,000 or so clones, over 60% seen once. The specimen was peripheral blood. The source of these receptors is a woman older than 75 with active or convalescent COVID-19.

This chain uses TRBV5-1 with TRBJ2-5, with TRBD2 identical over 10 bases. CDR3 length: 14 amino acids. Germline V gene data show CDR1 as SGHRS and CDR2 as YFSETQ. Unmatched junction bases numbered 2, after V lost 4 bases and J lost 2 bases. The CDR3 region has the DNA TGCGCCAGCAGCCAAGCGGGGGGGCAAGAGACCCAGTACTTC. It translates to CASSQAGGQETQYF.

This CDR3 is CASSLNSVNEQFF. As DNA, the CDR3 is TGTGCCAGCAGCTTAAATTCGGTCAATGAGCAGTTCTTC. The V and J genes are TRBV7-3 and TRBJ2-1; no reliable D call. V gave up 1 base and J gave up 6 bases, with 7 bases separating them. Germline CDR1 SGHTA, CDR2 FQGTGA. The CDR3 contains 13 residues. Full variable domain (missing parts from reference TRBV7-3 and TRBJ2-1): GAGVSQTPSNKVTEKGKYVELRCDPISGHTALYWYRQSLGQGPEFLIYFQGTGAADDSGLPNDRFFAVRPEGSVSTLKIQRTERGDSAVYLCASSLNSVNEQFFGPGTRLTVL.

In DNA form, the CDR3 reads TGTGCCAGCAGCCAAGGGACAGGGGGCTATCAGCCCCAGCATTTT. Translated: CASSQGTGGYQPQHF. This chain links TRBV3-1 (or the pseudogene TRBV3-2) with TRBJ1-5, with 11 bases identical to TRBD1. This CDR3 region has 15 residues. The germline V gene has CDR1 LGHDT and CDR2 YNNKEL (reference sequence). The V and J ends lost 1 base and 5 bases, in that order; junction bases with no gene match: 1.

V and J are TRBV10-3 and TRBJ2-3; D ambiguous. The CDR3 runs to 12 residues. Germline V gives CDR1 ENHRY, CDR2 SYGVKD. Trimming removed 7 bases from V and 3 bases from J, with 8 bases in between. The CDR3 here is CAIKADTDTQYF. The DNA of the CDR3 is TGTGCCATCAAGGCGGATACAGATACGCAGTATTTT.

This chain joins TRBV10-3 and TRBJ2-3, with unresolved D. The V end lost 4 bases, the J end lost 1 base, and 3 bases lay between the germline ends. The germline V gene has CDR1 ENHRY and CDR2 SYGVKD. This CDR3 has 12 residues. The CDR3 DNA follows: TGTGCCATCAGTGGAGGCACAGATACGCAGTATTTT. Translating gives CAISGGTDTQYF.